This entry features one T cell receptor (beta chain) sequence. The antigen this receptor binds is unknown. Base quality data are lacking; no much larger clone is found one base away. These data come from a study of blood T cells in healthy people across ages (dated by TCRdb to between 2015 and 2017). For the wider study: In model experiments, template switching captured roughly one uniquely barcoded TCR beta cDNA molecule for every two T cells. The study measured age-related changes in TCR beta repertoire diversity using deep sequencing normalized with unique cDNA molecular identifiers. Four age groups were formed from the donors: young (average 16 years), middle-aged (approximately 41), aged (roughly 58) and long-lived (approximately 78). To avoid experimental bias, donors of different ages were spread randomly across the sequencing lanes. Two additional independent replicas of 1 million unique cDNA reads from the same blood draw were analyzed for two donors (one aged 18 to 30 and one aged 80 or older).

The donors were under 40 Caucasian individuals from Russia, aged 6 to 90 years, who were systemically healthy. About 9.6 milliliters of peripheral blood were collected from each donor into EDTA-treated Vacutainer tubes. PBMCs were isolated by Ficoll-Paque density-gradient centrifugation, with at least 6 million obtained per sample. Trizol reagent was used to extract total RNA from PBMCs, with at least 6 micrograms per sample. The percentages of naive CD45RAhigh/CD27high T cells were determined by flow cytometry on a PBMC aliquot from every donor. Libraries were constructed by 5' RACE. Sequenced using an Illumina HiSeq 2500. The second PCR ran for about 6 to 11 cycles and used a J-beta primer mix along with a sample-barcoded 5' primer. Each TCR beta cDNA molecule received a unique molecular identifier from a template-switch 5' adaptor carrying 12 random nucleotides. Each sample yielded at least 2.5 million CDR3-containing paired-end reads. The Mint cDNA synthesis kit, primed by a TRBC-specific oligonucleotide, was used to synthesize first-strand cDNA from all RNA. All cDNA was treated with uracil-DNA glycosylase and then went through a first 18-cycle PCR with the universal primers M1SS and BC2_uni_R. The study's own analysis went as follows. For normalization, 1 million high-quality reads were randomly selected from each sample, with every read carrying a distinct molecular identifier. Instead of being binned into consensus sequences, reads that shared molecular identifiers were thrown out. MiTCR, with a Q25 quality threshold and the strictest error-elimination algorithm, was used for CDR3 identification, clonotype clustering and error correction. A nonparametric unseen species model with Euler transformation was used to estimate lower-bound total TCR beta diversity. TCRdb reanalyzed the raw reads on its own, using fastp at Q25 for trimming and MiXCR for clone calling, and kept in-frame beta chains. All rows with the same CDR3 protein become a single entry with the most common DNA and genes. TCRdb, rather than the study authors, made the V and J calls. The sample contains about 730,000 distinct CDR3 sequences, roughly 44% of them found a single time. Of the sample, 20% to 25% is held by the ten largest clones.

Spanning cysteine to phenylalanine, the CDR3 consists of 15 amino acids. Left in the record is the CDR3 DNA by itself, 45 bases read in frame from the first base. Trimming leaves V shorter by 0 bases and J shorter by 5 bases, with the junction holding 3 bases beyond the gene matches. The germline V gene provides CDR1 SGDLS and CDR2 YYNGEE. Study-wide conclusions, independent of this receptor: Observed TCR beta diversity correlated strongly with the percentage of naive T cells measured by flow cytometry. Observed TCR beta diversity per million T cells fell roughly linearly with age, and a significant reduction was already apparent by age roughly 40. Because profiling used bulk unsorted PBMCs, naive and antigen-experienced compartments could not be compared conclusively. The long-lived group showed more naive CD4+ T cells, fewer expanded clones and increased TCR diversity than the aged group, suggesting age selection. Because the CMV infection status of the donors was unknown, age-related changes in expanded clonotypes may potentially have been confounded. Estimates of total diversity based on one million sequenced T cells were considered lower bounds and underestimates.

This sequence uses TRBV9 and TRBJ2-2; 8 central nucleotides agree with TRBD2. This clonotype originated in a woman between 55 and 75 years old in good health. Material: blood. In nucleotides, the sequence is TGTGCCAGCAGCGTAGCTGGGACTAGTACCGGGGAGCTGTTTTTT. Translated, this is CASSVAGTSTGELFF. Joined to the reference TRBV9 and TRBJ2-2 proteins, this CDR3 gives the full variable domain: DSGVTQTPKHLITATGQRVTLRCSPRSGDLSVYWYQQSLDQGLQFLIQYYNGEERAKGNILERFSAQQFPDLHSELNLSSLELGDSALYFCASSVAGTSTGELFFGEGSRLTVL.